A selection of T cell receptor beta chains follows, all from one sample in a study of lymphopenia after photon versus proton radiotherapy. Repertoires were generated with immunoSEQ multiplex PCR, while TCRdb's copy carries only in-frame clones and drops some. This sample has tens of thousands of clones; approximately 91% occur once, and the top ten carry 2.5% to 3%. Source: peripheral blood, taken from a patient treated with photon-based radiotherapy. These receptors were collected from a woman aged 65 to 85 with pancreatic cancer. The CDR3 runs from the conserved cysteine through the conserved F or W. The D gene is left open where the match is weak. Size is stated for part of the rows, as once, few or many counts, or as a class when the clone is expanded.

cdr3_nt cdr3_aa v_call d_call j_call clone_size
TGCGCCAGGACAAGGGGATGGGGGCCTTACACCGGGGAGCTGTTTTTT CARTRGWGPYTGELFF TRBV10-1 NA TRBJ2-2 NA
TGTGCCAGCAGCGCCGAGCGCTTCCAGGCCCACAATGAGCAGTTCTTC CASSAERFQAHNEQFF TRBV2 NA TRBJ2-1 NA
TGTGCTAGTGGCCTGACGCAGGGCACCGAGCAGTACTTC CASGLTQGTEQYF TRBV12-5 NA TRBJ2-7 few
TGCAGCGTTGTTGCCGGGCCGGGGTACGAGCAGTACTTC CSVVAGPGYEQYF TRBV29-1 NA TRBJ2-7 NA
TGTGCCTGGAGTCCGACGACAGGGCAAATGAACACTGAAGCTTTCTTT CAWSPTTGQMNTEAFF TRBV30 TRBD1 TRBJ1-1 NA
TGTGCCAGCAGTGGGACAGGGGGCCCACTCCGTGGCTACACCTTC CASSGTGGPLRGYTF TRBV6-1 TRBD1 TRBJ1-2 NA
TGTGCCAGCAGTGAGCAGACAGGGGGTAATGAAAAACTGTTTTTT CASSEQTGGNEKLFF TRBV6-1 TRBD1 TRBJ1-4 NA
TGTGCCAGCAGGATGGGACAGCTGAACACTGAAGCTTTCTTT CASRMGQLNTEAFF TRBV6-6 TRBD1 TRBJ1-1 NA
TGTGCCAGTAGTCCGACCAGGGAAATGAACACTGAAGCTTTCTTT CASSPTREMNTEAFF TRBV19 NA TRBJ1-1 NA
TGTGCCAGCAGCACCGAACATAGGGGAGACTATGGCTACACCTTC CASSTEHRGDYGYTF TRBV6-1 NA TRBJ1-2 NA
TGTGCCAGCAGCTTAACGCGGAACCGGTTGGCGGCTAGCACAGATACGCAGTATTTT CASSLTRNRLAASTDTQYF TRBV11-2 NA TRBJ2-3 NA
TGTGCCAGTAGCTACAGGAACACTGAAGCTTTCTTT CASSYRNTEAFF TRBV19 NA TRBJ1-1 NA
TGTGCCATCAGTGAGACGGGAGCGGGAGGTCAAGAGACCCAGTACTTC CAISETGAGGQETQYF TRBV10-3 TRBD2 TRBJ2-5 NA
TGTGCCAGCAGCGTACGTACAGGGCGTCCATACGAGCAGTACTTC CASSVRTGRPYEQYF TRBV9 NA TRBJ2-7 NA
TGCGCCAGCAGCTTGTTGGGTGACCAAGAGACCCAGTACTTC CASSLLGDQETQYF TRBV5-1 NA TRBJ2-5 NA
TGTGCCAGCAGCCCGGGGACAGAATACAATGAGCAGTTCTTC CASSPGTEYNEQFF TRBV7-2 TRBD1 TRBJ2-1 NA
TGTGCCAGCTCACCACCCCCCGGGGCGATGGCTTTCTTT CASSPPPGAMAFF TRBV18 NA TRBJ1-1 NA
TGTGCCAGCAGTCGCCATGTCGGGGCGTTTGGGACCCAGTACTTC CASSRHVGAFGTQYF TRBV28 NA TRBJ2-5 NA
TGTGCCAGCAGCCCATTTCAAGCTCGGCGACTAGATCGTGATACGCAGTATTTT CASSPFQARRLDRDTQYF TRBV11-2 NA TRBJ2-3 NA
TGTGCCAGCAGTCTTCACCGGGACAGATACTCTAACTATGGCTACACCTTC CASSLHRDRYSNYGYTF TRBV28 TRBD1 TRBJ1-2 NA
TGTGCCAGCAGCGTTGCCAGCGTCAACACTGAAGCTTTCTTT CASSVASVNTEAFF TRBV9 NA TRBJ1-1 NA
TGTGCCAGCAGCCAAGTCGGACAGGGACACTATGGCTACACCTTC CASSQVGQGHYGYTF TRBV4-2 TRBD1 TRBJ1-2 NA
TGCGCCAGCAGCCAGGAACGGACTAGCGGGAGTCGTACGCAGTATTTT CASSQERTSGSRTQYF TRBV4-3 TRBD2 TRBJ2-3 NA
TGTGCCAGCAGCCCACAGGGGGACAATGAGCAGTTCTTC CASSPQGDNEQFF TRBV7-3 TRBD1 TRBJ2-1 NA
TGCGCCAGCAGCTTTGGATCCAGGGCGATCTACAATGAGCAGTTCTTC CASSFGSRAIYNEQFF TRBV5-1 NA TRBJ2-1 NA
TGTGCCAGCAGCTTAGGGGCTAGCGGAATAACCGGGGAGCTGTTTTTT CASSLGASGITGELFF TRBV7-3 TRBD2 TRBJ2-2 NA
TGTGCCAGCAGCTTAGGTCGGACAGGGTTGGATACGCAGTATTTT CASSLGRTGLDTQYF TRBV7-9 TRBD1 TRBJ2-3 once
TGTGCCAGTAGTCCCGGAGGTCCGTCAGCCGGGGCCAACGTCCTGACTTTC CASSPGGPSAGANVLTF TRBV19 NA TRBJ2-6 NA
TGTGCCACCGGCTACACAGATACGCAGTATTTT CATGYTDTQYF TRBV10-3 NA TRBJ2-3 NA
TGTGCCAGCAGCGAAAAAAGGACTAGCGGAGTCGGGGAGCTGTTTTTT CASSEKRTSGVGELFF TRBV5-4 TRBD2 TRBJ2-2 NA
TGTGCCAGCAGCTTAGCGGGACAGCTGAACACTGAAGCTTTCTTT CASSLAGQLNTEAFF TRBV7-9 TRBD1 TRBJ1-1 NA
TGTGCCAGCAGCCTCAAACATGGCTACACCTTC CASSLKHGYTF TRBV5-8 NA TRBJ1-2 NA
TGTGCCAGTAGTATAGGTAGAATGACAGATACGCAGTATTTT CASSIGRMTDTQYF TRBV19 NA TRBJ2-3 NA
TGTGCCATCAGTGGACTCAGGGGGGGGGACTACGAGCAGTACTTC CAISGLRGGDYEQYF TRBV10-3 NA TRBJ2-7 NA
TGTGCCAGCAGCTCAGGGACAGACAATGAGCAGTTCTTC CASSSGTDNEQFF TRBV7-9 TRBD1 TRBJ2-1 NA
TGTGCCAGCAGTTTTAATGAAAAACTGTTTTTT CASSFNEKLFF TRBV6-6 NA TRBJ1-4 NA
TGTGCCAGCAGCGCACAGGGGGCCGGAAACATTCAGTACTTC CASSAQGAGNIQYF TRBV7-2 TRBD1 TRBJ2-4 few
TGTGCCAGCAGTTTAATTGGACTAGCGGGAGCCATAGATACGCAGTATTTT CASSLIGLAGAIDTQYF TRBV28 TRBD2 TRBJ2-3 NA
TGCGCCAGCAGCTGGAGGACTAGCGGGAGTGTAGAGACCCAGTACTTC CASSWRTSGSVETQYF TRBV5-1 TRBD2 TRBJ2-5 NA
TGTGCCAGCAGCCCTGGACTAGCGGGAGGCGGCGAGCAGTACTTC CASSPGLAGGGEQYF TRBV27 TRBD2 TRBJ2-7 NA
TGCGCCAGCAGCCAAGAAGGCCTAGCGAACACCGGGGAGCTGTTTTTT CASSQEGLANTGELFF TRBV4-3 NA TRBJ2-2 NA
TGTGCCAGCACCAGACTAGATAGCACAGATACGCAGTATTTT CASTRLDSTDTQYF TRBV9 NA TRBJ2-3 once